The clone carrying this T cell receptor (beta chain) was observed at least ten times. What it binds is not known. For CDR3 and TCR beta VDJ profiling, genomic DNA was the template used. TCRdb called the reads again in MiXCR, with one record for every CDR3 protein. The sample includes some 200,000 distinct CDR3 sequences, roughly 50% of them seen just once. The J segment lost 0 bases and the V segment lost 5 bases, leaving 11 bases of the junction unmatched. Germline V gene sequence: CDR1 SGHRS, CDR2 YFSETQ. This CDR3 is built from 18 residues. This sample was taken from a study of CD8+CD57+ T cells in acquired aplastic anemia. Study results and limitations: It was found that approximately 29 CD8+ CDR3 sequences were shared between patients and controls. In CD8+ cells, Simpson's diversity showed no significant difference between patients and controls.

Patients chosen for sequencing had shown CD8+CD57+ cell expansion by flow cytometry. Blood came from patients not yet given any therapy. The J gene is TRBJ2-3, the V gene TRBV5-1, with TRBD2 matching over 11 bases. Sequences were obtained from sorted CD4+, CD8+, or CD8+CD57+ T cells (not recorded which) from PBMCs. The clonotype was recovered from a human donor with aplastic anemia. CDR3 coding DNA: TGCGCCAGCAGATCTAGCGGGGGGCCGGGAACTAGCACAGATACGCAGTATTTT. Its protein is CASRSSGGPGTSTDTQYF.